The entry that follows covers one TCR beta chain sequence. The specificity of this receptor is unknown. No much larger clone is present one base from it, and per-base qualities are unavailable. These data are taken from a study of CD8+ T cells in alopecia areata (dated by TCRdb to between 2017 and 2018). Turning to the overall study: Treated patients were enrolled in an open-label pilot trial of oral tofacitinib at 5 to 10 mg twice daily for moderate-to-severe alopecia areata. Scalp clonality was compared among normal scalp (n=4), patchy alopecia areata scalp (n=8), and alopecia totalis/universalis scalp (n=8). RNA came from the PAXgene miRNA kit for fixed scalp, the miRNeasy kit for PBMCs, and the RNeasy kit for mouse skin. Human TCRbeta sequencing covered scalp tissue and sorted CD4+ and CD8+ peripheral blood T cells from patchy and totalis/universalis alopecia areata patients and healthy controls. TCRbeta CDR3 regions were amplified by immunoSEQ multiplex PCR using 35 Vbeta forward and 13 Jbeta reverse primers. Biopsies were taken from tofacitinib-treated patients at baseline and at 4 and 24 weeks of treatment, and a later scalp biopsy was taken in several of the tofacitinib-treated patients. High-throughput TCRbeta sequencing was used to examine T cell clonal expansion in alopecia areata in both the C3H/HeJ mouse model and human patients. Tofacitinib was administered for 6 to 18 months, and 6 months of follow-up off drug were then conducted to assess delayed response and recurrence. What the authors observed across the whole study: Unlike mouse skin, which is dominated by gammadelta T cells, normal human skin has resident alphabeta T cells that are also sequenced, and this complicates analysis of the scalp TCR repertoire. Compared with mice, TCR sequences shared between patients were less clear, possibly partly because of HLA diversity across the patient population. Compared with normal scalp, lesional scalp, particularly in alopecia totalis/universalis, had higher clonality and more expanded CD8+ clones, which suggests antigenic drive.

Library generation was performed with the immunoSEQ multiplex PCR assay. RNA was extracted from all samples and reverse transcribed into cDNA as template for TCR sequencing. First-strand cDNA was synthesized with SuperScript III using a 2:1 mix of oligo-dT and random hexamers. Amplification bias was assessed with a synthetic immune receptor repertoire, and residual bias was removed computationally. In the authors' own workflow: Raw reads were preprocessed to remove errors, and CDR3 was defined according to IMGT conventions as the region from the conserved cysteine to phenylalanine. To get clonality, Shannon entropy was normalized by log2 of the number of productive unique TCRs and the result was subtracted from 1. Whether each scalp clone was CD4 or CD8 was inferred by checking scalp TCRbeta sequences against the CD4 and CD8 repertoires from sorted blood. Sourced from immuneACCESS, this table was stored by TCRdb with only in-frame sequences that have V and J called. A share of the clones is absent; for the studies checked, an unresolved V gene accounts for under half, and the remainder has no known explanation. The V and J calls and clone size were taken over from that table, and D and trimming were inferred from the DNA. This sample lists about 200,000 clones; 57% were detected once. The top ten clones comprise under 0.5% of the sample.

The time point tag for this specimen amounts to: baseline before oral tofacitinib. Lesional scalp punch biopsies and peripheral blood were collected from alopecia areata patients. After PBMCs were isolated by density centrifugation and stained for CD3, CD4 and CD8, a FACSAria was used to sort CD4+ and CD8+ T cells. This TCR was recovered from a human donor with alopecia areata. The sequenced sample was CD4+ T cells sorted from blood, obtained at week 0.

The CDR3 amino acid sequence is: CASSQEGRETQYF. The DNA sequence follows: TGTGCCAGCAGCCAAGAAGGCAGAGAGACCCAGTACTTC. The chain uses TRBV4-2 and TRBJ2-5; there is no confident call for the D gene. Deletion took 0 bases off V and 4 bases off J, with a span of 6 bases between the germline ends. The CDR3 goes from the cysteine to the phenylalanine over 13 residues. Here the CDR3 DNA is all that survives: 39 bases in frame from base 1. CDR1 and CDR2, looked up from the germline V gene, are LGHNA and YNFKEQ.